These T cell receptor beta chains were read from a single sample in a study of T cell clones after liver transplantation. Produced via immunoSEQ multiplex PCR; TCRdb's table is partial and in-frame only. The sample yields roughly 62,000 clones, 70% seen once. The source was CD4+ T cells from blood, collected at the roughly 15-month timepoint. These receptors were obtained from a human patient who received a liver transplant. Part of the T cells may come from the graft donor. Each CDR3 is given with its conserved first and last residue. Fields, in order: CDR3 length, J gene, D gene, V gene, clone size, CDR3 DNA, CDR3 protein. D genes are given only for firm matches. Clone size is stated in some rows and not others, as once, few, many or a class when expanded.

>14|TRBJ1-2|.|TRBV6-1|.
TGTGCCAGCAGATCCCCCGACAAGTACTATGGCTACACCTTC
CASRSPDKYYGYTF
>14|TRBJ1-1|.|TRBV19|.
TGTGCCAGTAGTATCGGTAATAGAAACACTGAAGCTTTCTTT
CASSIGNRNTEAFF
>17|TRBJ1-5|TRBD1|TRBV5-8|.
TGTGCCAGCAGCTTGATCCGAACAGGGGGTTTTTTTCAGCCCCAGCATTTT
CASSLIRTGGFFQPQHF
>14|TRBJ2-1|TRBD2|TRBV11-3|.
TGTGCCAGCACCCCGGGACTAGCGGGAGACGAGCAGTTCTTC
CASTPGLAGDEQFF
>14|TRBJ1-2|.|TRBV28|.
TGTGCCAGCAGTCTCCTTAGGGGAAACTATGGCTACACCTTC
CASSLLRGNYGYTF
>15|TRBJ2-1|TRBD2|TRBV9|.
TGTGCCAGCAGCGCGGTAGCGGGGGGTCACAATGAGCAGTTCTTC
CASSAVAGGHNEQFF
>15|TRBJ2-1|TRBD2|TRBV14|.
TGTGCCAGCAGCCCCAGCGGGGGGTCGGGGAATGAGCAGTTCTTC
CASSPSGGSGNEQFF
>16|TRBJ2-2|.|TRBV7-2|.
TGTGCCAGCAGCATCCGGGCCGGGGATCAGGGCGGGGAGCTGTTTTTT
CASSIRAGDQGGELFF
>13|TRBJ1-5|.|TRBV19|.
TGTGCCAGCGTGGACGGGAAAGATCAGCCCCAGCATTTT
CASVDGKDQPQHF
>14|TRBJ1-5|.|TRBV28|.
TGTGCCAGCAGTAGAGACAGTACAAATCAGCCCCAGCATTTT
CASSRDSTNQPQHF
>11|TRBJ2-1|.|TRBV20-1|once
TGCAGTGCTTCGACAGCCAATGAGCAGTTCTTC
CSASTANEQFF
>14|TRBJ1-4|.|TRBV5-1|.
TGCGCCAGCAGCTCTGGAGCGACTAATGAAAAACTGTTTTTT
CASSSGATNEKLFF
>15|TRBJ2-5|TRBD2|TRBV6-1|.
TGTGCCAGCAGTGAAACGGACTACGTACGGGGGGCCCAGTACTTC
CASSETDYVRGAQYF
>13|TRBJ2-3|.|TRBV7-9|.
TGTGCCAGCAGCCTGGAGGGCACAGATACGCAGTATTTT
CASSLEGTDTQYF
>14|TRBJ1-2|.|TRBV6-1|few
TGTGCCAGCAGTGCCAAAGACGGAACCTATGGCTACACCTTC
CASSAKDGTYGYTF
>15|TRBJ1-5|.|TRBV16|many
TGTGCCAGCAGCCAATCGTCTCGGGAAAATCAGCCCCAGCATTTT
CASSQSSRENQPQHF
>12|TRBJ2-7|.|TRBV28|.
TGTGCCAGCAGGGATACTCGGCGGGAGCAGTACTTC
CASRDTRREQYF
>14|TRBJ2-3|TRBD2|TRBV29-1|.
TGCAGCGTGGCCCCAGCGGGGAGGACAGATACGCAGTATTTT
CSVAPAGRTDTQYF
>13|TRBJ1-6|TRBD1|TRBV18|.
TGTGCCAGCTCACTAGACAGGGGGTCACCCCTCCACTTT
CASSLDRGSPLHF
>16|TRBJ1-2|.|TRBV5-4|.
TGTGCCAGCAGCCTGGACCCATCGCTCTCCAACTATGGCTACACCTTC
CASSLDPSLSNYGYTF
>14|TRBJ2-7|TRBD1|TRBV6-1|.
TGTGCCAGCAGAAAAGACAGGGCTCACTACGAGCAGTACTTC
CASRKDRAHYEQYF
>14|TRBJ1-6|.|TRBV30|once
TGTGCCGGAGGAAGCCGGGACCATAATTCACCCCTCCACTTT
CAGGSRDHNSPLHF
>15|TRBJ1-2|.|TRBV7-8|.
TGTGCCAGCAGCTTAGGTCATGACACGAACTATGGCTACACCTTC
CASSLGHDTNYGYTF
>17|TRBJ1-3|.|TRBV7-8|.
TGTGCCAGCAGCTCAGAGGGACGGTCGAGCTCTGGAAACACCATATATTTT
CASSSEGRSSSGNTIYF
>12|TRBJ1-6|.|TRBV18|few
TGTGCCAGCTCAACAGGAAATTCACCCCTCCACTTT
CASSTGNSPLHF
>15|TRBJ2-3|TRBD1|TRBV27|.
TGTGCCAGCAGTATACCGGGACAGGGACCAGATACGCAGTATTTT
CASSIPGQGPDTQYF
>14|TRBJ1-6|.|TRBV18|.
TGTGCCAGCTCACCCCGGCAGGTAGATTCACCCCTCCACTTT
CASSPRQVDSPLHF
>15|TRBJ2-7|.|TRBV7-5|.
TGTGTCAGAAGATTCTCAAGACAGGCCTCCTACGAGCAGTACTTC
CVRRFSRQASYEQYF
>15|TRBJ2-3|TRBD2|TRBV5-1|.
TGCGCCAGCAGCTTTGGACTAGCGGGGGTAGATACGCAGTATTTT
CASSFGLAGVDTQYF
>13|TRBJ1-1|TRBD1|TRBV19|.
TGTGCCAGTAGGGGACAGGGTGACACTGAAGCTTTCTTT
CASRGQGDTEAFF
>18|TRBJ2-3|TRBD2|TRBV27|.
TGTGCCAGCAGGCTACGTGGGGACTACTTGATGGCCGCAGATACGCAGTATTTT
CASRLRGDYLMAADTQYF
>13|TRBJ2-5|.|TRBV5-1|once
TGCGCCAGCAGCTTACACGGAAAAGAGACCCAGTACTTC
CASSLHGKETQYF
>15|TRBJ1-6|TRBD1|TRBV7-2|once
TGTGCCAGCACTCCTTGGACGGGGACAGGGGTAACCCTCCACTTT
CASTPWTGTGVTLHF
>17|TRBJ1-5|.|TRBV5-6|.
TGTGCCAGCAGCCAGTACTTGGTGCAGGAGAGCAATCAGCCCCAGCATTTT
CASSQYLVQESNQPQHF
>12|TRBJ2-3|.|TRBV11-2|.
TGTGCCAGCAGCTTAGTTGTGTATACGCAGTATTTT
CASSLVVYTQYF
>14|TRBJ2-3|.|TRBV7-2|.
TGTGCCAGCAGCGCTAGAGGCTTCACAGATACGCAGTATTTT
CASSARGFTDTQYF
>16|TRBJ1-5|TRBD1|TRBV6-6|.
TGTGCCAGCAGTTCCGGGACAGGGGTACAAAATCAGCCCCAGCATTTT
CASSSGTGVQNQPQHF
>15|TRBJ2-3|TRBD1|TRBV5-4|medium-sized
TGTGCCAGCAGCTTGGACAGGGGGTATACAGATACGCAGTATTTT
CASSLDRGYTDTQYF
>15|TRBJ2-3|.|TRBV7-2|.
TGTGCCAGCAGCTTAGACGTGGGACGCACAGATACGCAGTATTTT
CASSLDVGRTDTQYF
>17|TRBJ1-6|TRBD1|TRBV4-1|.
TGCGCCAGCAGCGAGGGGGCTGATAGCTCCTATAATTCACCCCTCCACTTT
CASSEGADSSYNSPLHF
>14|TRBJ1-5|.|TRBV19|.
TGTGCCAGTAGTATAGGGGGGGATCAGCAGCCCCAGCATTTT
CASSIGGDQQPQHF
>12|TRBJ2-7|TRBD1|TRBV29-1|medium-sized
TGCAGCGTAGGACAGGGTATCTACGAGCAGTACTTC
CSVGQGIYEQYF
>14|TRBJ2-5|.|TRBV2|.
TGTGCCAGCAGTGAGGGACACAGCCAAGAGACCCAGTACTTC
CASSEGHSQETQYF
>14|TRBJ1-1|.|TRBV18|.
TGTGCCAGCTCACCACAGAGGAGGGACACTGAAGCTTTCTTT
CASSPQRRDTEAFF
>12|TRBJ2-1|.|TRBV5-1|.
TGCGCCAGCAGCTTGCACGGGAATGAGCAGTTCTTC
CASSLHGNEQFF
>12|TRBJ2-1|.|TRBV6-5|.
TGTGCCAGCAGGGCGGGGTACAATGAGCAGTTCTTC
CASRAGYNEQFF
>14|TRBJ2-6|TRBD1|TRBV6-1|.
TGTGCCAGCAGTCCCGGGACAGGTTCTAACGTCCTGACTTTC
CASSPGTGSNVLTF
>14|TRBJ2-2|TRBD2|TRBV19|.
TGTGCCAGTAGCATAGCGGGGCCCACCGGGGAGCTGTTTTTT
CASSIAGPTGELFF
>13|TRBJ1-3|TRBD1|TRBV15|few
TGTGCCACCAGCGGAGAGACAGGGGGCACCATATATTTT
CATSGETGGTIYF
>14|TRBJ2-7|TRBD1|TRBV7-9|many
TGTGCCTCCGAAGGGGACAGGGGTATCGACGAGCAGTACTTC
CASEGDRGIDEQYF